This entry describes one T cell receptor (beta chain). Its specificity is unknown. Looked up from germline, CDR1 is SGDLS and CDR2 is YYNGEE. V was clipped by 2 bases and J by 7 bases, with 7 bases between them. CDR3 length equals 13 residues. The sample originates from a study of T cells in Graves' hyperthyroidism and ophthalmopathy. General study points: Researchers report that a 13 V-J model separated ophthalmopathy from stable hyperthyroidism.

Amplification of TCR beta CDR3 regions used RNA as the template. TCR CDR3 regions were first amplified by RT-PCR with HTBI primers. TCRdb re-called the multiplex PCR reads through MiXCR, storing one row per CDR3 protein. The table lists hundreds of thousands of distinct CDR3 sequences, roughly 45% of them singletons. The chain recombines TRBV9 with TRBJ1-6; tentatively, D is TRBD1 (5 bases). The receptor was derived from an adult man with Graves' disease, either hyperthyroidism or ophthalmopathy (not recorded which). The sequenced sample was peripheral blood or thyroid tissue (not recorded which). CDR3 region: CASSVGPNSPLHF. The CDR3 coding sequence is TGTGCCAGCAGCGTGGGGCCAAATTCACCCCTCCACTTT. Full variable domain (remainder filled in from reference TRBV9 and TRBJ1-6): DSGVTQTPKHLITATGQRVTLRCSPRSGDLSVYWYQQSLDQGLQFLIQYYNGEERAKGNILERFSAQQFPDLHSELNLSSLELGDSALYFCASSVGPNSPLHFGNGTRLTVT.